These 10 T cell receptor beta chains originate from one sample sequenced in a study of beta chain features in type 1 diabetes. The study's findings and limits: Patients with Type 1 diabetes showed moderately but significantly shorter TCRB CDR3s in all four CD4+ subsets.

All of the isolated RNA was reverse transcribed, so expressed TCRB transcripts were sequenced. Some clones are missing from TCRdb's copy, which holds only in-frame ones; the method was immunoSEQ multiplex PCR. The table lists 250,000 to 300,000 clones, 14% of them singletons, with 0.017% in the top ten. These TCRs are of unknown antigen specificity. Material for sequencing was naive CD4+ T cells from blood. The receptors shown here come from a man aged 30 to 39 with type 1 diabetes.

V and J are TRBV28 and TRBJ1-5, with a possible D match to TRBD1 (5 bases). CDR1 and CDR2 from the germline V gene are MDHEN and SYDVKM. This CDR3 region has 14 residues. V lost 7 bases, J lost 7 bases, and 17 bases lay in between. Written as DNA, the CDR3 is TGTGCCAGCACCACCTCAGGGTCGCGGCAGCCCCAGCATTTT. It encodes CASTTSGSRQPQHF.

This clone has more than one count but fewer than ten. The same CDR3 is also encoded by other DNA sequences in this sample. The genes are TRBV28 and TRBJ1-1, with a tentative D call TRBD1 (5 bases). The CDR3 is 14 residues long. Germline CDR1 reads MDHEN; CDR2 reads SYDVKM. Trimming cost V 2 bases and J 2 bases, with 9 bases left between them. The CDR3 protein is CASSLGALNTEAFF. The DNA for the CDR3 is TGTGCCAGCAGTTTAGGGGCTTTAAACACTGAAGCTTTCTTT.

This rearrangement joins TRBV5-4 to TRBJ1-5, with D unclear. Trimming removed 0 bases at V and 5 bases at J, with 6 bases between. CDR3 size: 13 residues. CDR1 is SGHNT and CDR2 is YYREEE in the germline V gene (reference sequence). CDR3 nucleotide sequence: TGTGCCAGCAGCTTGGCGGGAGATCAGCCCCAGCATTTT. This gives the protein CASSLAGDQPQHF.

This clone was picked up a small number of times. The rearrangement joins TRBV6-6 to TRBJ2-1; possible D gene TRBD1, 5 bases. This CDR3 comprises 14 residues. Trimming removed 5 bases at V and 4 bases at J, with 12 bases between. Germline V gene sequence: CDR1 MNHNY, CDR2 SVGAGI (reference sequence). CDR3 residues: CASSGADPYNEQFF. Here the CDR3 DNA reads TGTGCCAGCAGTGGGGCAGACCCTTACAATGAGCAGTTCTTC.

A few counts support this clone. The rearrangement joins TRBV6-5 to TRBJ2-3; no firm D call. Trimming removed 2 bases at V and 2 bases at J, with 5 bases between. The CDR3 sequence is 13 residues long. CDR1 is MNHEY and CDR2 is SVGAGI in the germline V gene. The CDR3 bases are TGTGCCAGCAGTTACGTGTACACAGATACGCAGTATTTT. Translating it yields CASSYVYTDTQYF.

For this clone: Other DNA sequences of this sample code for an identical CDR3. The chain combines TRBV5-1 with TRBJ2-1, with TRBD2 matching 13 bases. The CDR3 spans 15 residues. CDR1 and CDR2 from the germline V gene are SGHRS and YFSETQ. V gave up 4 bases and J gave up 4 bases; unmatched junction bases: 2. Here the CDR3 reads CASSPGLAGYNEQFF. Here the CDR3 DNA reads TGCGCCAGCAGCCCGGGACTAGCGGGGTACAATGAGCAGTTCTTC.

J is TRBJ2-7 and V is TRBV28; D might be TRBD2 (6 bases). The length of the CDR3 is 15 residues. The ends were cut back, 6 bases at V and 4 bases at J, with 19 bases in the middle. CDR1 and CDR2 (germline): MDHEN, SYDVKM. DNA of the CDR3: TGTGCCAGCAGGACTTCGAGCGCGGGAATATACGAGCAGTACTTC. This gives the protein CASRTSSAGIYEQYF.

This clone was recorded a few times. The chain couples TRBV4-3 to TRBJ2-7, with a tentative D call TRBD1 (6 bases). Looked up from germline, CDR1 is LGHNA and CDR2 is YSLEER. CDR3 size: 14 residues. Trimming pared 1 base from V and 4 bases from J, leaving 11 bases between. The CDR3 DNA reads TGCGCCAGCAGCCAAGCGGCTAGGGGGTACGAGCAGTACTTC. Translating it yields CASSQAARGYEQYF.

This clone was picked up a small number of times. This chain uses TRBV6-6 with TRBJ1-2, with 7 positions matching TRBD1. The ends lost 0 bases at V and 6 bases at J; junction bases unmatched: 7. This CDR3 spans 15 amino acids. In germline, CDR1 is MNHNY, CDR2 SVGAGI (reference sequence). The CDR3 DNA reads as TGTGCCAGCAGTTACTCAGACAGGGCCCTGGATGGCTACACCTTC. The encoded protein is CASSYSDRALDGYTF.

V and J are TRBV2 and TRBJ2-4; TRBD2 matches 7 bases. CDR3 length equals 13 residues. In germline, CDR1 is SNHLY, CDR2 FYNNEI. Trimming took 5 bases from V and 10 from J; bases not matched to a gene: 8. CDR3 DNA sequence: TGTGCCAGCAGTACCTTCTTGCGGGAGATTCAGTACTTC. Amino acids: CASSTFLREIQYF. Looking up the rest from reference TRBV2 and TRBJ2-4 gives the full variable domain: EPEVTQTPSHQVTQMGQEVILRCVPISNHLYFYWYRQILGQKVEFLVSFYNNEISEKSEIFDDQFSVERPDGSNFTLKIRSTKLEDSAMYFCASSTFLREIQYFGAGTRLSVL.